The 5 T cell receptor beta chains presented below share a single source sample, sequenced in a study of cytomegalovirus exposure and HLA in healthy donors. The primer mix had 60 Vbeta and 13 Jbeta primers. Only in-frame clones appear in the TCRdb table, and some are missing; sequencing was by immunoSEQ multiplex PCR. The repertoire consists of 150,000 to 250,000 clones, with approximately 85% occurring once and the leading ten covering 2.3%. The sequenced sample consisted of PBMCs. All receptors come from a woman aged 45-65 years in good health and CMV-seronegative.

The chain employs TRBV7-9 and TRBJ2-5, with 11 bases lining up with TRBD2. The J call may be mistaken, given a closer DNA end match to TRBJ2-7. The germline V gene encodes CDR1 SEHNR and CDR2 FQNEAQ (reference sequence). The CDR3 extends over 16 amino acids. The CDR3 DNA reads TGTGCCAGCAGCTCCTCCCCGACTAGCGGGACTTACGAGCAGTACTTC. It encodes CASSSSPTSGTYEQYF.

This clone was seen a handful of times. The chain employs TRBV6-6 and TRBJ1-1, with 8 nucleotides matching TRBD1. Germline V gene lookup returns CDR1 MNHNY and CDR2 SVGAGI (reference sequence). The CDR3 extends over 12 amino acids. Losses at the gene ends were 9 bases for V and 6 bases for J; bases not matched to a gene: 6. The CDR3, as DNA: TGTGCCAGTGGACAGGGTAACGCTGAAGCTTTCTTT. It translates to CASGQGNAEAFF.

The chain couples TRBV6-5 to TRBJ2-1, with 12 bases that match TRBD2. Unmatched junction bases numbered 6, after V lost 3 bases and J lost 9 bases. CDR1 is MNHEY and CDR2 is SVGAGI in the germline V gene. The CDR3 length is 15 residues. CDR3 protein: CASSYSSGRASEQFF. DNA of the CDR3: TGTGCCAGCAGTTATTCTAGCGGGAGGGCCTCTGAGCAGTTCTTC.

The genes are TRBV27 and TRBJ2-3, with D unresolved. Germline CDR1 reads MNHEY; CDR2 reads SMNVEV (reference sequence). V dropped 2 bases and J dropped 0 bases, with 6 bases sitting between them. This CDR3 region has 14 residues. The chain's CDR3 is CASSLSVSTDTQYF. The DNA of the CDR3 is TGTGCCAGCAGTTTAAGCGTTAGCACAGATACGCAGTATTTT.

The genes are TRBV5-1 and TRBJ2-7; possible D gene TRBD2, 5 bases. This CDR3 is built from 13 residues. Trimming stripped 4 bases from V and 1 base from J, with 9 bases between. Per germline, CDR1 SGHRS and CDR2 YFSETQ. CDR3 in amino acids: CASSPTGSYEQYF. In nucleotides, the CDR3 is TGCGCCAGCAGCCCTACGGGATCCTACGAGCAGTACTTC. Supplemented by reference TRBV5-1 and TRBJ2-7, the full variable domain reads KAGVTQTPRYLIKTRGQQVTLSCSPISGHRSVSWYQQTPGQGLQFLFEYFSETQRNKGNFPGRFSGRQFSNSRSEMNVSTLELGDSALYLCASSPTGSYEQYFGPGTRLTVT.